This TCR beta chain appears in the sequencing data of a study of blood T cell repertoires in COVID-19. As for the study in general: Material from acute and convalescent COVID-19 was sourced from the United States, Italy and Spain. PBMCs, B-cell-depleted T cells, or T cells were the source of the cDNA or gDNA that made up the material.

As handled by the study authors: The assay estimated nucleated cells by amplifying reference gene primers. Generated by immunoSEQ multiplex PCR, the TCRdb table keeps only in-frame clones and is missing some. V and J calls and clone size are given by that table; D and trimming were obtained from the DNA. The table lists almost 250,000 clones, approximately 86% of them singletons, with under 2% in the top ten. Per germline, CDR1 LGHDT and CDR2 YNNKEL (reference sequence). Germline trimming cut 3 bases from V and 0 bases from J; bases unmatched to any gene: 5. There are 16 residues in the CDR3. The receptor was derived from an older woman who had recovered from COVID-19. Sequencing was done on a sample of peripheral blood. This chain links TRBV3-1 (or the pseudogene TRBV3-2) with TRBJ2-5; 9 bases are a match to TRBD1. CDR3 sequence (DNA): TGTGCCAGCAGCCATGGGGACAGGGTGCACCAAGAGACCCAGTACTTC. Amino acid sequence: CASSHGDRVHQETQYF.